This T cell receptor (beta chain) was sequenced in a study of blood T cell repertoires in COVID-19. About the research overall: The cDNA or gDNA used as material had been derived from T cells, B-cell-depleted T cells, or PBMCs.

Germline V gene sequence: CDR1 MDHEN, CDR2 SYDVKM. There are 15 residues in the CDR3. V gave up 2 bases and J gave up 6 bases; unmatched junction bases: 5. Authors' analysis steps: Amplified reference gene primers provided the basis for estimating nucleated cell counts. Some clones are missing from TCRdb's copy, which holds only in-frame ones; the method was immunoSEQ multiplex PCR. V, J and clone size derive from that table, while D and trimming were established from the DNA sequence. This sample carries about 200,000 clones, roughly 86% of them seen once, and the ten largest clones take 4.5% to 7%. Those enrolled, adults aged 18 to 89 years, came from roughly 22 US areas.

The V and J genes are TRBV28 and TRBJ2-1, with 9 positions matching TRBD2. Sequences were obtained from PBMCs or T cells enriched from blood (not recorded which). The sequence was collected from a man aged 40-49 years with acute COVID-19. The CDR3 region has the DNA TGTGCCAGCAGTTTAGGCGGGAGGGCAATCAATGAGCAGTTCTTC. It yields the protein CASSLGGRAINEQFF. Combining the CDR3 with reference TRBV28 and TRBJ2-1 gives the whole variable domain DVKVTQSSRYLVKRTGEKVFLECVQDMDHENMFWYRQDPGLGLRLIYFSYDVKMKEKGDIPEGYSVSREKKERFSLILESASTNQTSMYLCASSLGGRAINEQFFGPGTRLTVL.